This T cell receptor (beta chain) comes out of a study of CD8+ T cells in alopecia areata. This CDR3 has 12 residues. V shed 1 base and J shed 7 bases, with 10 bases lying between them. In germline, CDR1 is GTSNPN, CDR2 SVGIG (reference sequence). RNA, once extracted, was reverse transcribed into cDNA for use as the sequencing template. This table comes from immunoSEQ multiplex PCR, and its TCRdb copy is limited to in-frame clones, with some not included. The sample has roughly 150,000 clones, roughly 61% seen once. The material sequenced was CD4+ T cells sorted from blood, taken at week 0. The clonotype comes from a human donor with alopecia areata. The chain uses TRBV30 and TRBJ1-2; weak D call: TRBD1 (6 bases). The CDR3 region is CAWSGGLAGYTF. DNA for the CDR3: TGTGCCTGGAGTGGGGGGCTCGCTGGCTACACCTTC.